The 29 T cell receptor beta chains presented below share a single source sample, sequenced in a study of cytomegalovirus exposure and HLA in healthy donors. Primers: 60 Vbeta forward and 13 Jbeta reverse. The protocol was immunoSEQ multiplex PCR, while the TCRdb copy is restricted to in-frame clones and leaves out a portion. The sample has tens of thousands of clones, approximately 80% seen once. What was sequenced was PBMCs. Receptor source: a man over 45 in good health and CMV-seropositive.

The rearrangement links TRBV10-3 to TRBJ1-3; a possible D gene is TRBD1 (6 bases). V was shortened by 3 bases and J by 1 base, with 13 bases between the two germline ends. The CDR3 loop spans 16 amino acids. The germline V gene encodes CDR1 ENHRY and CDR2 SYGVKD. CDR3 in DNA: TGTGCCATCAGTGACCCCACAGGGTTTTCTGGAAACACCATATATTTT. It is translated as CAISDPTGFSGNTIYF.

The CDR3 DNA follows: TGTGCCAGCTCACCACTGGAGGGGCAGCAGCAGTTCTTC. It is translated as CASSPLEGQQQFF. This chain connects TRBV18 to TRBJ2-1; D may be TRBD2 (6 bases). CDR3 length: 13 residues. The ends were cut back, 1 base at V and 11 bases at J, with 12 bases in the middle. Germline values: CDR1 KGHSH, CDR2 LQKENI.

The chain uses TRBV27 and TRBJ1-6, with D uncertain. V was shortened by 3 bases and J by 10 bases, with 7 bases between the two germline ends. Per germline, CDR1 MNHEY and CDR2 SMNVEV (reference sequence). CDR3 length equals 12 residues. CDR3 DNA sequence: TGTGCCAGCAGTTTGTTGCGCTCACCCCTCCACTTT. Its protein product is CASSLLRSPLHF.

The chain combines TRBV5-4 with TRBJ2-3; 8 nucleotides match TRBD2. Per the germline V gene, CDR1 is SGHNT and CDR2 is YYREEE (reference sequence). This CDR3 comprises 15 residues. With 5 bases clipped from V and 3 bases from J, the junction kept 8 bases outside the gene matches. CDR3 loop: CASRQSGSETDTQYF. The CDR3 bases are TGTGCCAGCAGACAGAGCGGGAGTGAAACAGATACGCAGTATTTT. The full variable domain, with the rest looked up from reference TRBV5-4 and TRBJ2-3, is ETGVTQSPTHLIKTRGQQVTLRCSSQSGHNTVSWYQQALGQGPQFIFQYYREEENGRGNFPPRFSGLQFPNYSSELNVNALELDDSALYLCASRQSGSETDTQYFGPGTRLTVL.

Turning to this clone: A read error may produce the germline difference seen at one junction end. CDR3 in amino acids: CASSHHFMGRSDTKYF. The DNA for the CDR3 is TGTGCCAGCAGCCACCACTTTATGGGCAGGTCAGATACGAAGTATTTT. V gene TRBV7-2 combines with J gene TRBJ2-3; D remains ambiguous. CDR1 is SGHTA, CDR2 FQGNSA, per germline. The CDR3 runs to 16 residues.

The genes are TRBV9 and TRBJ1-1; no definite D call. The CDR3 contains 14 residues. The germline V gene has CDR1 SGDLS and CDR2 YYNGEE. V dropped 3 bases and J dropped 1 base, with 10 bases sitting between them. The CDR3 spells CASSAKTANTEAFF. The CDR3 region has the DNA TGTGCCAGCAGCGCCAAAACAGCGAACACTGAAGCTTTCTTT. The whole variable domain, filled in from reference TRBV9 and TRBJ1-1, reads DSGVTQTPKHLITATGQRVTLRCSPRSGDLSVYWYQQSLDQGLQFLIQYYNGEERAKGNILERFSAQQFPDLHSELNLSSLELGDSALYFCASSAKTANTEAFFGQGTRLTVV.

This clone was picked up a small number of times. The rearrangement links TRBV2 to TRBJ1-2, with 9 bases matching TRBD1. This CDR3 is 15 amino acids long. Germline V gene lookup returns CDR1 SNHLY and CDR2 FYNNEI. Trimming removed 2 bases from V and 4 bases from J; junction bases left unmatched: 5. Here the CDR3 reads CASSELRQGGYGYTF. The CDR3 DNA sequence: TGTGCCAGCAGTGAATTGCGACAGGGGGGCTATGGCTACACCTTC. The full variable domain, completed using reference TRBV2 and TRBJ1-2, is EPEVTQTPSHQVTQMGQEVILRCVPISNHLYFYWYRQILGQKVEFLVSFYNNEISEKSEIFDDQFSVERPDGSNFTLKIRSTKLEDSAMYFCASSELRQGGYGYTFGSGTRLTVV.

The chain couples TRBV4-1 to TRBJ1-4, with 11 bases lining up with TRBD1. The ends lost 1 base at V and 11 bases at J; junction bases unmatched: 9. Germline V lookup: CDR1 MGHRA, CDR2 YSYEKL. The CDR3 has 16 amino acids. The CDR3 reads CASSQGDRTGGQKLFF. As DNA, the CDR3 is TGCGCCAGCAGCCAAGGAGATCGGACAGGGGGCCAGAAACTGTTTTTT.

CDR3 sequence: CASSLAGRQEPNYGYTF. The CDR3 DNA reads as TGTGCCAGCAGCTTAGCTGGGAGGCAGGAGCCTAACTATGGCTACACCTTC. V and J are TRBV11-2 and TRBJ1-2, with D uncertain. The germline V gene encodes CDR1 SGHAT and CDR2 FQNNGV. Trimming removed 1 base at V and 0 bases at J, with 15 bases between. This CDR3 has 17 amino acids.

CDR3 sequence (DNA): TGTGCCAGCAGCGTAGGGGGGGAGGCAGATACGCAGTATTTT. This sequence encodes CASSVGGEADTQYF. V usage is TRBV9 and J usage is TRBJ2-3; D possibly corresponds to TRBD2 (6 bases). From germline, CDR1 is SGDLS and CDR2 YYNGEE. The CDR3 contains 14 residues. V was trimmed by 0 bases and J by 4 bases, leaving 9 bases between them. The full variable domain, completed using reference TRBV9 and TRBJ2-3, is DSGVTQTPKHLITATGQRVTLRCSPRSGDLSVYWYQQSLDQGLQFLIQYYNGEERAKGNILERFSAQQFPDLHSELNLSSLELGDSALYFCASSVGGEADTQYFGPGTRLTVL.

The CDR3 nucleotides are TGTGCCAGTAGTATAGTCGGGACAGTATATGAGCAGTTCTTC. It is translated as CASSIVGTVYEQFF. V and J are TRBV19 and TRBJ2-1, with 7 bases identical to TRBD1. V lost 1 base, J lost 8 bases, and 5 bases stayed unmatched. This CDR3 contains 14 residues. Germline V gene sequence: CDR1 LNHDA, CDR2 SQIVND (reference sequence).

The chain links TRBV7-6 to TRBJ1-3, with D perhaps matching TRBD1 (5 bases). The CDR3 is 13 residues long. CDR1 is SGHVS and CDR2 is FNYEAQ in the germline V gene. Trimming shortened V by 5 bases and J by 6 bases, and 11 bases separated the two germline ends. The CDR3 protein is CASSRRDLNTIYF. CDR3 coding DNA: TGTGCCAGCAGCCGCAGGGATTTAAACACCATATATTTT. The whole variable domain, remainder taken from reference TRBV7-6 and TRBJ1-3, is GAGVSQSPRYKVTKRGQDVALRCDPISGHVSLYWYRQALGQGPEFLTYFNYEAQQDKSGLPNDRFSAERPEGSISTLTIQRTEQRDSAMYRCASSRRDLNTIYFGEGSWLTVV.

The rearrangement links TRBV30 to TRBJ2-2; TRBD2 might be the D (6 bases). V was trimmed by 1 base and J by 6 bases, leaving 18 bases between them. The CDR3 contains 16 residues. CDR1 GTSNPN and CDR2 SVGIG come from the germline V gene (reference sequence). In nucleotides, the CDR3 is TGTGCCTGGAGTGCGCATTATAGCTCGGGGGCCGGGGAGCTGTTTTTT. Protein: CAWSAHYSSGAGELFF.

This rearrangement joins TRBV6-6 to TRBJ2-7; TRBD2 matches 10 bases. V lost 4 bases to trimming and J lost 5 bases; unmatched junction nucleotides: 8. Germline V gene sequence: CDR1 MNHNY, CDR2 SVGAGI (reference sequence). The CDR3 contains 15 residues. CDR3 sequence (DNA): TGTGCCAGCAGTTTGTCTAGCGGGAGTATCGACGAGCAGTACTTC. Protein sequence: CASSLSSGSIDEQYF.

A word on this clone: Since the CDR3 does not end with the conserved phenylalanine or tryptophan, this likely comes from a read error. The DNA is omitted, as the CDR3 cannot be located on it reliably, and the CDR3 follows TCRdb's listing. This CDR3 reads CASSKKRGGQVFL. The chain links TRBV21-1 to TRBJ1-2; no DNA check was done on the table's D call, TRBD1. TRBV21-1 is a listed pseudogene. Ends included, the CDR3 has 13 residues.

This clone was detected a few times. The V call is TRBV30, the J call TRBJ1-2, with 11 positions matching TRBD1. Germline CDR1 GTSNPN, CDR2 SVGIG (reference sequence). This CDR3 contains 15 residues. V lost 2 bases and J lost 6; bases outside the gene matches: 8. This CDR3 reads CAWSIGTGGRDGYTF. The CDR3 DNA reads as TGTGCCTGGAGTATCGGGACAGGGGGGCGAGATGGCTACACCTTC. Based on the CDR3 plus reference TRBV30 and TRBJ1-2, the full variable domain is SQTIHQWPATLVQPVGSPLSLECTVEGTSNPNLYWYRQAAGRGLQLLFYSVGIGQISSEVPQNLSASRPQDRQFILSSKKLLLSDSGFYLCAWSIGTGGRDGYTFGSGTRLTVV.

This chain connects TRBV10-3 to TRBJ1-5, with a weak D call TRBD1 (6 bases). This CDR3 has 13 residues. The germline gives CDR1 ENHRY, CDR2 SYGVKD. V was trimmed by 6 bases and J by 5 bases, leaving 11 bases between them. The CDR3 protein is CAIRQGLDQPQHF. The CDR3 nucleotides are TGTGCCATCAGGCAGGGGCTTGATCAGCCCCAGCATTTT.

The rearrangement joins TRBV7-6 to TRBJ2-7, with a weak D call TRBD1 (6 bases). Germline V CDR1 and CDR2: SGHVS, FNYEAQ. The CDR3 runs 14 residues. V was clipped by 3 bases and J by 2 bases, with 11 bases between them. CDR3 sequence (DNA): TGTGCCAGCAGCTTTAACGACAGGACCTACGAGCAGTACTTC. Encoded protein: CASSFNDRTYEQYF.

Regarding this clone: This CDR3 is also generated by other DNA sequences in the sample. J is TRBJ2-7 and V is TRBV29-1, with 10 bases matching TRBD1. The CDR3 runs to 12 residues. The trim removed 4 bases at V and 4 bases at J, leaving 1 base unmatched. Germline CDR1 and CDR2: SQVTM and ANQGSEA. The CDR3 loop reads CSVGDRGYEQYF. CDR3 DNA sequence: TGCAGCGTTGGGGACAGGGGTTACGAGCAGTACTTC.

This chain uses TRBV7-2 with TRBJ1-3; TRBD1 aligns across 10 bases. The CDR3 has 18 amino acids. V dropped 1 base and J dropped 2; count of bases not matched to a gene: 8. Germline lookup yields CDR1 SGHTA and CDR2 FQGNSA. CDR3 nucleotides: TGTGCCAGCAGCTTAGGGGGGTGGACAGGGGGTACTGGAAACACCATATATTTT. This sequence encodes CASSLGGWTGGTGNTIYF.

J is TRBJ2-7 and V is TRBV5-4; D may be TRBD1 (5 bases). Germline loops: CDR1 SGHNT, CDR2 YYREEE (reference sequence). The CDR3 has 14 amino acids. Trimming stripped 4 bases from V and 0 bases from J, with 11 bases between. This CDR3 reads CASSPPGLSYEQYF. The DNA of the CDR3 is TGTGCCAGCAGCCCCCCAGGGCTCTCCTACGAGCAGTACTTC.

The V and J genes are TRBV30 and TRBJ1-2, with TRBD1 as a possible D gene (6 bases). Germline V gene data show CDR1 as GTSNPN and CDR2 as SVGIG (reference sequence). The CDR3 length is 14 residues. Between the trimmed V and J ends, which lost 0 bases and 6 bases, there was a span of 14 bases. DNA of the CDR3: TGTGCCTGGAGTGTAGGGGGACCGACGGATGGCTACACCTTC. Translated, it gives CAWSVGGPTDGYTF.

Only a few counts were recorded for this clone. The chain combines TRBV10-1 with TRBJ2-1; 8 nucleotides agree with TRBD2. The CDR3 is made up of 19 amino acids. V was pared by 3 bases and J by 1 base, with 14 bases of the junction left unmatched. Germline V gene lookup returns CDR1 WNHNN and CDR2 SYGVQD (reference sequence). For the CDR3, the DNA is TGCGCCAGCAGTGATACTACTGGGCCGGCGGGGGGTTCCTACAATGAGCAGTTCTTC. Protein product: CASSDTTGPAGGSYNEQFF.

The rearrangement links TRBV11-3 to TRBJ2-5; 7 bases match TRBD1. From germline, CDR1 is SGHNT and CDR2 YENEEA. Germline trimming cut 5 bases from V and 5 bases from J; bases unmatched to any gene: 8. The CDR3 is made up of 14 amino acids. The CDR3 loop reads CASSQRQGAETQYF. The CDR3 DNA follows: TGTGCCAGCAGCCAAAGACAGGGAGCCGAGACCCAGTACTTC.

The chain combines TRBV30 with TRBJ1-1; weak D call: TRBD1 (6 bases). In germline, CDR1 is GTSNPN, CDR2 SVGIG (reference sequence). CDR3 length equals 13 residues. Between the trimmed V and J ends, which lost 4 bases and 1 base, there was a span of 10 bases. The CDR3 region is CAWNWGPNTEAFF. The CDR3, as DNA: TGTGCCTGGAATTGGGGGCCGAACACTGAAGCTTTCTTT.

The chain recombines TRBV2 with TRBJ2-1; 14 positions agree with TRBD2. Per germline, CDR1 SNHLY and CDR2 FYNNEI. The CDR3 contains 13 residues. Trimming removed 11 bases from V and 10 bases from J; junction bases left unmatched: 7. The CDR3 reads CAGGLAGVGEQFF. The CDR3 DNA sequence: TGTGCCGGGGGACTAGCGGGAGTTGGGGAGCAGTTCTTC. Together with reference TRBV2 and TRBJ2-1, the CDR3 gives the full variable domain: EPEVTQTPSHQVTQMGQEVILRCVPISNHLYFYWYRQILGQKVEFLVSFYNNEISEKSEIFDDQFSVERPDGSNFTLKIRSTKLEDSAMYFCAGGLAGVGEQFFGPGTRLTVL.

The chain links TRBV2 to TRBJ2-5, with 9 bases identical to TRBD1. CDR3 size: 14 residues. Germline CDR1 SNHLY, CDR2 FYNNEI. After removal of 8 bases from V and 2 bases from J, the junction contained 6 bases not matched to a gene. CDR3 amino acids: CASVGGTGQETQYF. The CDR3 nucleotides are TGTGCCAGCGTTGGCGGGACAGGGCAAGAGACCCAGTACTTC.

This clone was seen a handful of times. The V and J genes are TRBV5-6 and TRBJ2-1; 10 nucleotides agree with TRBD2. V was clipped by 3 bases and J by 4 bases; unmatched bases: 4. CDR1 is SGHDT, CDR2 YYEEEE, per germline. The CDR3 is 15 residues long. The CDR3 DNA sequence: TGTGCCAGCAGCTCCGGGACTAGCGCTTACAATGAGCAGTTCTTC. Translating it yields CASSSGTSAYNEQFF.

This chain joins TRBV11-2 and TRBJ2-4; tentatively, D is TRBD2 (6 bases). The CDR3 spans 14 residues. Trimming pared 5 bases from V and 0 bases from J, leaving 8 bases between. Germline loops: CDR1 SGHAT, CDR2 FQNNGV. CDR3 nucleotide sequence: TGTGCCAGCAGCGTGGGACTAGCCAAAAACATTCAGTACTTC. Translating gives CASSVGLAKNIQYF.